A selection of T cell receptor beta chains follows, all from one sample in a study of T cell responses to AZD1222 COVID-19 vaccine. The method was immunoSEQ multiplex PCR; TCRdb's version includes in-frame clones alone and lacks a portion of them. The table records approximately 160,000 clones, 85% to 95% of them present only once. This specimen consisted of peripheral blood, obtained 28 days after the second AZD1222 dose. Receptors originate from an adult who received the AZD1222 COVID-19 vaccine. The CDR3 runs from the conserved cysteine through the conserved F or W. D genes are given only for firm matches. Rows may omit the clone size; those that give it use once, few, many or a size class.

v_gene: TRBV29-1
d_gene: -
abundance: few
j_gene: TRBJ1-2
CDR3aa: CSVGTRPTF
CDR3nt: TGCAGCGTAGGGACCCGCCCTACCTTC

v_gene: TRBV2
d_gene: -
abundance: -
j_gene: TRBJ2-7
CDR3aa: CASKERYSDEQYF
CDR3nt: TGTGCCAGCAAAGAGCGATATTCCGACGAGCAGTACTTC

v_gene: TRBV6-5
d_gene: -
abundance: -
j_gene: TRBJ2-2
CDR3aa: CAHWGRGNTGELFF
CDR3nt: TGTGCCCATTGGGGGAGAGGCAACACCGGGGAGCTGTTTTTT

v_gene: TRBV13
d_gene: -
abundance: -
j_gene: TRBJ1-5
CDR3aa: CASSQGPGQPQHF
CDR3nt: TGTGCCAGCAGCCAGGGGCCCGGTCAGCCCCAGCATTTT

v_gene: TRBV7-6
d_gene: -
abundance: -
j_gene: TRBJ2-7
CDR3aa: CASSQARDPEQYF
CDR3nt: TGTGCCAGCAGCCAAGCCAGGGACCCCGAGCAGTACTTC

v_gene: TRBV28
d_gene: TRBD1
abundance: -
j_gene: TRBJ2-3
CDR3aa: CASSLGQVGTDTQYF
CDR3nt: TGTGCCAGCAGTTTGGGACAGGTTGGGACAGATACGCAGTATTTT

v_gene: TRBV10-2
d_gene: -
abundance: -
j_gene: TRBJ1-5
CDR3aa: CASSPGGNQPQHF
CDR3nt: TGCGCCAGCAGTCCCGGGGGCAATCAGCCCCAGCATTTT

v_gene: TRBV25-1
d_gene: -
abundance: -
j_gene: TRBJ2-5
CDR3aa: CASSEFKSQETQYF
CDR3nt: TGTGCCAGCAGTGAATTCAAAAGTCAAGAGACCCAGTACTTC

v_gene: TRBV2
d_gene: -
abundance: -
j_gene: TRBJ2-2
CDR3aa: CASNSNGELFF
CDR3nt: TGTGCCAGCAATAGTAACGGGGAGCTGTTTTTT

v_gene: TRBV7-6
d_gene: -
abundance: -
j_gene: TRBJ2-1
CDR3aa: CASSPALELSNEQFF
CDR3nt: TGTGCCAGCAGCCCCGCCCTAGAATTATCCAATGAGCAGTTCTTC

v_gene: TRBV10-3
d_gene: -
abundance: once
j_gene: TRBJ2-7
CDR3aa: CAISDRRNEQYF
CDR3nt: TGTGCCATCAGCGACCGGCGTAACGAGCAGTACTTC

v_gene: TRBV5-1
d_gene: -
abundance: -
j_gene: TRBJ2-3
CDR3aa: CASSPRRGSTDTQYF
CDR3nt: TGCGCCAGCAGCCCCCGTCGGGGTAGCACAGATACGCAGTATTTT

v_gene: TRBV5-6
d_gene: TRBD2
abundance: once
j_gene: TRBJ2-1
CDR3aa: CASSLVASGAGNEQFF
CDR3nt: TGTGCCAGCAGCTTAGTGGCTAGCGGGGCGGGGAATGAGCAGTTCTTC

v_gene: TRBV29-1
d_gene: -
abundance: -
j_gene: TRBJ1-2
CDR3aa: CSVRDEKDGYTF
CDR3nt: TGCAGCGTCCGGGACGAAAAAGATGGCTACACCTTC

v_gene: TRBV30
d_gene: -
abundance: -
j_gene: TRBJ2-1
CDR3aa: CAWSAPSGGVYNEQFF
CDR3nt: TGTGCCTGGAGTGCCCCCTCGGGCGGGGTCTACAATGAGCAGTTCTTC

v_gene: TRBV19
d_gene: TRBD2
abundance: -
j_gene: TRBJ2-1
CDR3aa: CASSLRTSGSVRMGQFF
CDR3nt: TGTGCCAGTAGTCTTCGGACTAGCGGGAGCGTAAGGATGGGGCAGTTCTTC

v_gene: TRBV19
d_gene: TRBD1
abundance: -
j_gene: TRBJ2-7
CDR3aa: CASSPTGVYEQYF
CDR3nt: TGTGCCAGTAGCCCCACAGGGGTTTACGAGCAGTACTTC

v_gene: TRBV4-1
d_gene: -
abundance: -
j_gene: TRBJ2-7
CDR3aa: CASSQGLRAMHF
CDR3nt: TGCGCCAGCAGCCAAGGCCTACGGGCGATGCATTTC

v_gene: TRBV24-1
d_gene: TRBD1
abundance: -
j_gene: TRBJ2-3
CDR3aa: CATSEPGQGATDTQYF
CDR3nt: TGTGCCACCAGTGAACCCGGACAGGGGGCAACAGATACGCAGTATTTT

v_gene: TRBV10-3
d_gene: -
abundance: -
j_gene: TRBJ1-1
CDR3aa: CAISEGGITEAFF
CDR3nt: TGTGCCATCAGTGAGGGGGGGATTACTGAAGCTTTCTTT

v_gene: TRBV11-2
d_gene: -
abundance: -
j_gene: TRBJ2-7
CDR3aa: CASSSIRKTGTLPWEQYF
CDR3nt: TGTGCCAGCAGCTCCATCCGAAAAACCGGGACCCTACCTTGGGAGCAGTACTTC

v_gene: TRBV4-2
d_gene: TRBD2
abundance: -
j_gene: TRBJ2-7
CDR3aa: CASSQDRASGTYEQYF
CDR3nt: TGTGCCAGCAGCCAAGATAGGGCTAGCGGGACCTACGAGCAGTACTTC

v_gene: TRBV5-1
d_gene: TRBD1
abundance: -
j_gene: TRBJ1-2
CDR3aa: CASSQQGAGNYGYTF
CDR3nt: TGCGCCAGCAGCCAACAGGGGGCAGGGAACTATGGCTACACCTTC

v_gene: TRBV10-3
d_gene: TRBD2
abundance: -
j_gene: TRBJ2-2
CDR3aa: CAISEWLAGTNTGELFF
CDR3nt: TGTGCCATCAGTGAGTGGCTAGCGGGGACGAACACCGGGGAGCTGTTTTTT

v_gene: TRBV2
d_gene: -
abundance: -
j_gene: TRBJ2-1
CDR3aa: CASFTDSSYNEQFF
CDR3nt: TGTGCCAGCTTTACAGACAGCTCCTACAATGAGCAGTTCTTC

v_gene: TRBV7-2
d_gene: TRBD1
abundance: once
j_gene: TRBJ1-2
CDR3aa: CASSFPRGQGALNYGYTF
CDR3nt: TGTGCCAGCAGCTTCCCCAGAGGACAGGGGGCGCTTAACTATGGCTACACCTTC

v_gene: TRBV7-6
d_gene: -
abundance: -
j_gene: TRBJ2-3
CDR3aa: CASSFLGGGSPDTQYF
CDR3nt: TGTGCCAGCAGCTTCCTGGGGGGAGGTAGCCCAGATACGCAGTATTTT

v_gene: TRBV24-1
d_gene: TRBD1
abundance: -
j_gene: TRBJ1-2
CDR3aa: CATSDRTGVTGYTF
CDR3nt: TGTGCCACCAGTGACCGGACAGGAGTGACCGGCTACACCTTC

v_gene: TRBV6-6
d_gene: -
abundance: -
j_gene: TRBJ1-6
CDR3aa: CASSSLPLFNSPLHF
CDR3nt: TGTGCCAGCAGTTCCCTCCCCCTTTTTAATTCACCCCTCCACTTT

v_gene: TRBV9
d_gene: -
abundance: -
j_gene: TRBJ2-5
CDR3aa: CASSAGETQYF
CDR3nt: TGTGCCAGCAGCGCCGGAGAGACCCAGTACTTC

v_gene: TRBV6-1
d_gene: -
abundance: -
j_gene: TRBJ1-1
CDR3aa: CASSERRMNTEAFF
CDR3nt: TGTGCCAGCAGTGAACGCCGGATGAACACTGAAGCTTTCTTT

v_gene: TRBV19
d_gene: -
abundance: -
j_gene: TRBJ2-7
CDR3aa: CASSIVVSYEQYF
CDR3nt: TGTGCCAGTAGTATAGTGGTATCCTACGAGCAGTACTTC

v_gene: TRBV18
d_gene: -
abundance: once
j_gene: TRBJ1-4
CDR3aa: CASSPRLSNEKLFF
CDR3nt: TGTGCCAGCTCACCGCGACTTAGTAATGAAAAACTGTTTTTT

v_gene: TRBV10-3
d_gene: TRBD1
abundance: -
j_gene: TRBJ1-2
CDR3aa: CAISETGQDLNGGYGYTF
CDR3nt: TGTGCCATCAGTGAGACTGGACAGGACCTTAATGGGGGCTATGGCTACACCTTC

v_gene: TRBV2
d_gene: TRBD1
abundance: -
j_gene: TRBJ2-2
CDR3aa: CATNRGLAGELFF
CDR3nt: TGTGCCACCAACAGGGGGCTGGCCGGGGAGCTGTTTTTT

v_gene: TRBV4-1
d_gene: -
abundance: -
j_gene: TRBJ1-2
CDR3aa: CASSLPGKGAGGYTF
CDR3nt: TGCGCCAGCAGCCTCCCAGGGAAGGGTGCGGGTGGCTACACCTTC

v_gene: TRBV19
d_gene: -
abundance: -
j_gene: TRBJ2-1
CDR3aa: CATSRGWEANEQFF
CDR3nt: TGTGCCACCTCGAGGGGGTGGGAGGCAAATGAGCAGTTCTTC